This entry describes one T cell receptor beta chain. Its target is unknown. Here immunoSEQ multiplex PCR was the method, and the copy in TCRdb shows in-frame clones only, minus some. Of tens of thousands of clones in the sample, about nine tenths were seen once. This entry belongs to a study of a mutant IDH1 vaccine in newly diagnosed glioma. Overall study: Treated individuals were around 60% male and about 38% female, averaging roughly 39 years of age. Earlier care involved radiotherapy, temozolomide, or both, and the majority received both. Broader study findings: Immune responses induced by the vaccine were seen in 93.3% of patients, spanning multiple MHC alleles. Pseudoprogression seemingly bore no relation to changes in top peripheral T cell clonotypes.

This sample's time point: baseline, week 1 (first vaccination visit). Treatment: pre-vaccination baseline after standard-of-care therapy. Per germline, CDR1 SGHAT and CDR2 FQNNGV. Trimming pared 5 bases from V and 2 bases from J, leaving 12 bases between. This CDR3 contains 14 residues. Material: PBMCs, obtained from a glioma patient treated with radiotherapy, temozolomide or both. The clonotype originates from a woman in her 40s with glioma. The chain is built from TRBV11-2 and TRBJ1-2; no firm D call. The CDR3 spells CASSPSATNYGYTF. The CDR3 region has the DNA TGTGCCAGCAGCCCCTCGGCCACCAACTATGGCTACACCTTC.